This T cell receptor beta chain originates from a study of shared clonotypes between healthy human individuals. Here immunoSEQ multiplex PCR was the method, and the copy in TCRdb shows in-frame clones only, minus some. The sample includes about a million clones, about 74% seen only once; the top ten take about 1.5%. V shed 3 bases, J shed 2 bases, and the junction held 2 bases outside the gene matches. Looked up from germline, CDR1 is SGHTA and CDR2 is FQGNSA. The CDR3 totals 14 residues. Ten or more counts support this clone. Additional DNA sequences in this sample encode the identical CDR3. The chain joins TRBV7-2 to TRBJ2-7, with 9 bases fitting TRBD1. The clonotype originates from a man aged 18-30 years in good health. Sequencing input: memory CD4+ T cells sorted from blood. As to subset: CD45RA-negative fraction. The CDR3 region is CASSFGTGPYEQYF. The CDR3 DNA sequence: TGTGCCAGCAGCTTTGGGACAGGGCCCTACGAGCAGTACTTC.